The clone carrying this TCR beta chain was seen more than once but under ten times. Germline V lookup: CDR1 SGHAT, CDR2 FQNNGV. The V gene lost 2 bases and the J gene lost 1 base, with 8 bases spanning the gap. This CDR3 has 14 residues. The data originate from a study of PD-L1 blockade in urothelial cancer. About the study: Patients went on atezolizumab around 2014, receiving 1,200 mg intravenously every 3 weeks.

TCRdb keeps only in-frame clones here, not all; method: immunoSEQ multiplex PCR. Of over 45,000 clones in the sample, around 83% were seen once. V gene TRBV11-2 combines with J gene TRBJ1-1, with a tentative D call TRBD1 (6 bases). Source: PBMCs, taken around atezolizumab (anti-PD-L1) treatment. The TCR sequence derives from a middle-aged man with urothelial cancer. CDR3 region: CASSLRGGNTEAFF. The CDR3 coding sequence is TGTGCCAGCAGCTTAAGGGGGGGGAACACTGAAGCTTTCTTT. Filled out from reference TRBV11-2 and TRBJ1-1, the complete variable domain reads EAGVAQSPRYKIIEKRQSVAFWCNPISGHATLYWYQQILGQGPKLLIQFQNNGVVDDSQLPKDRFSAERLKGVDSTLKIQPAKLEDSAVYLCASSLRGGNTEAFFGQGTRLTVV.